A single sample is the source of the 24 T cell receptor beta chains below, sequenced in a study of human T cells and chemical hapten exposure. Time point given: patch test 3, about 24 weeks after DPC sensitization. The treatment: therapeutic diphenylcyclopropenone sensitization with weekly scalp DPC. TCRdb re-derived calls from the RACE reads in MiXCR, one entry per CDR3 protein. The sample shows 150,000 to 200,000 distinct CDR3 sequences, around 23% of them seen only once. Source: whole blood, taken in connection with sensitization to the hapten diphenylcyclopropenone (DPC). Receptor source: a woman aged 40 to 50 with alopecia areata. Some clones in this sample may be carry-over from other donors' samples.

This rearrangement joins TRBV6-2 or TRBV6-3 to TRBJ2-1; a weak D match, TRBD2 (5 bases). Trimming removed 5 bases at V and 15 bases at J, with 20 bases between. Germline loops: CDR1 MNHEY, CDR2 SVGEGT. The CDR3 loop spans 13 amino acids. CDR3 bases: TGTGCCAGCAGTGGGGTTGGACGGGGAGTTTGGTTCTTC. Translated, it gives CASSGVGRGVWFF.

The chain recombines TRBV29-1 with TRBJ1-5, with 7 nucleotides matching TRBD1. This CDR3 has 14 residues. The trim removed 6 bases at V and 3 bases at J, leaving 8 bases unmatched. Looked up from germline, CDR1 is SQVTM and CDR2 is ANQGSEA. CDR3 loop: CSVLGQNTNQPQHF. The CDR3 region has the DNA TGCAGCGTCTTGGGACAGAATACCAATCAGCCCCAGCATTTT.

In nucleotides, the CDR3 is TGCAGCGTTGAAGGCAGGGGGGGAGTCAACACCGGGGAGCTGTTTTTT. Translated, it gives CSVEGRGGVNTGELFF. The chain recombines TRBV29-1 with TRBJ2-2; D possibly uses TRBD1 or TRBD2 (7 bases each). Trimming took 1 base from V and 2 from J, leaving 14 bases between them. CDR1 is SQVTM and CDR2 is ANQGSEA in the germline V gene. The length of the CDR3 is 16 residues.

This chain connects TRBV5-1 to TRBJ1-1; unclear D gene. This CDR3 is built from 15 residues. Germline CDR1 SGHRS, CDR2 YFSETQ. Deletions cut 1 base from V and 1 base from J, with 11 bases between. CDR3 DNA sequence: TGCGCCAGCAGCTTGTCTCCGGCGGCGAACACTGAAGCTTTCTTT. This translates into CASSLSPAANTEAFF.

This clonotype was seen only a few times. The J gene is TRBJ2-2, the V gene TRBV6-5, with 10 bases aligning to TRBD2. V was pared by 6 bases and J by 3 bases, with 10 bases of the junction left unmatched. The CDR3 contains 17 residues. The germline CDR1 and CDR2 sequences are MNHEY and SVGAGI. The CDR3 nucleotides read TGTGCCAGCAGGCCAGAAACTAGCGGGACCTACACCGGGGAGCTGTTTTTT. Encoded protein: CASRPETSGTYTGELFF.

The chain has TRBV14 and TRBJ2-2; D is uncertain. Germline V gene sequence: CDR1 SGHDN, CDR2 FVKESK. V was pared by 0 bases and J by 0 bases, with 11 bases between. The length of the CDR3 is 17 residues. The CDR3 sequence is CASSQDRLSSNTGELFF. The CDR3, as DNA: TGTGCCAGCAGCCAAGATCGACTTTCCTCGAACACCGGGGAGCTGTTTTTT.

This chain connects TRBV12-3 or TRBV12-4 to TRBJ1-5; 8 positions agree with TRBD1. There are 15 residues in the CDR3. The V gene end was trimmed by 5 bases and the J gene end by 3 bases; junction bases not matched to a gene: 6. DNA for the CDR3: TGTGCCAGCAGTCCCGGGACAGGCGACAATCAGCCCCAGCATTTT. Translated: CASSPGTGDNQPQHF.

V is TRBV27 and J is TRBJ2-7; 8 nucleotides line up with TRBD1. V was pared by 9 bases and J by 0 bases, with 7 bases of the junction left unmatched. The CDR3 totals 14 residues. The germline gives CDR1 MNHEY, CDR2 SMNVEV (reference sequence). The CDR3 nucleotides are TGTGCCAGTAGACAGGGGCCGACCTCCTACGAGCAGTACTTC. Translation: CASRQGPTSYEQYF.

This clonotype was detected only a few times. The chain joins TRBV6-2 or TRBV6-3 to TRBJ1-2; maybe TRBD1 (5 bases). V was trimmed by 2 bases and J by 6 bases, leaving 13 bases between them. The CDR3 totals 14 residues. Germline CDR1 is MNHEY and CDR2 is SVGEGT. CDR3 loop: CASSYIGGGNGYTF. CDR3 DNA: TGTGCCAGCAGTTACATCGGGGGAGGTAATGGCTACACCTTC.

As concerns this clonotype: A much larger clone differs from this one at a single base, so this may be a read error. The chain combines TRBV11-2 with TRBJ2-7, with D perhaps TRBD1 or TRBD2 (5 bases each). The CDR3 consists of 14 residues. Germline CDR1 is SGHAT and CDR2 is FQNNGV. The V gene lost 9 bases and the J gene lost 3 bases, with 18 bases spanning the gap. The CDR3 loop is CARSPWDENYEQYF. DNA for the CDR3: TGTGCCAGAAGCCCGTGGGACGAGAACTACGAGCAGTACTTC.

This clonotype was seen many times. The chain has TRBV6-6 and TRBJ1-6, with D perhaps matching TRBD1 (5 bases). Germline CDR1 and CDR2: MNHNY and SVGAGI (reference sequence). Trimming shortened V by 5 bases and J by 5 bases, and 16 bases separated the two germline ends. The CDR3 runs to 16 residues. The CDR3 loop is CASSDPTRGDNSPLHF. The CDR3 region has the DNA TGTGCCAGCAGTGACCCCACCCGGGGCGATAATTCACCCCTCCACTTT.

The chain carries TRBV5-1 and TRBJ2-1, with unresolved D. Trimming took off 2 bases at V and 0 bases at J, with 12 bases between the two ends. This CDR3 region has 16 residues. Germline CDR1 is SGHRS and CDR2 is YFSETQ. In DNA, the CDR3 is TGCGCCAGCAGCTTCGTTCAGCTGAGCTCCTACAATGAGCAGTTCTTC. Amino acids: CASSFVQLSSYNEQFF.

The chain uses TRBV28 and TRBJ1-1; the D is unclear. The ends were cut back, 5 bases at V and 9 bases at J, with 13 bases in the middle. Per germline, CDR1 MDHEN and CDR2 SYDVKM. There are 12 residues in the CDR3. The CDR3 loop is CASSPVPPKAFF. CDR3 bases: TGTGCCAGCAGTCCGGTCCCCCCAAAAGCTTTCTTT.

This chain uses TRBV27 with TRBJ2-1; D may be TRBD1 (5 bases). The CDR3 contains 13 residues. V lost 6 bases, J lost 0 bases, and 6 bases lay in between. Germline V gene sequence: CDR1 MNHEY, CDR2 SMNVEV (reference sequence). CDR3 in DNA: TGTGCCAGCAGGGGGCCCTCCTACAATGAGCAGTTCTTC. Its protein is CASRGPSYNEQFF.

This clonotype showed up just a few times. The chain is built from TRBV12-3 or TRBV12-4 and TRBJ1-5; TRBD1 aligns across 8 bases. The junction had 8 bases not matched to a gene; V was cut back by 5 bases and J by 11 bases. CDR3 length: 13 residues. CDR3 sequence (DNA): TGTGCCAGCAGTACCACAGGGGGGACTGCCCAGCATTTT. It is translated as CASSTTGGTAQHF.

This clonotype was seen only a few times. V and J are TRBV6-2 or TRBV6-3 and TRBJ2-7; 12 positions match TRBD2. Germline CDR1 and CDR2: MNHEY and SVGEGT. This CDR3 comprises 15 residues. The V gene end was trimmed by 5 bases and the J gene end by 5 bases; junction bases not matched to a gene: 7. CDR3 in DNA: TGTGCCAGCAGTGCCACTAGCGGGAGGACCCACGAGCAGTACTTC. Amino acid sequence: CASSATSGRTHEQYF.

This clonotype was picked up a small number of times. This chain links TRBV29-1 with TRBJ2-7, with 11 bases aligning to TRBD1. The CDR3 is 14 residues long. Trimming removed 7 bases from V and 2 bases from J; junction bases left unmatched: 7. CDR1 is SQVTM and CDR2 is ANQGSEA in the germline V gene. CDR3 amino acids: CSASTGQGAYEQYF. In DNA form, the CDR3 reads TGCAGCGCCTCCACGGGACAGGGGGCCTACGAGCAGTACTTC.

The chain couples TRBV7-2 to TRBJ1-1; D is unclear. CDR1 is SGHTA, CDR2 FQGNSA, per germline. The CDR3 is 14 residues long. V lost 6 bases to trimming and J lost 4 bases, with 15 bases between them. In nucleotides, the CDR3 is TGTGCCAGCAGTCCGACGTGGGCTGGCACTGAAGCTTTCTTT. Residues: CASSPTWAGTEAFF. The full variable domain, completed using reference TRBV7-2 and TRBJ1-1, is GAGVSQSPSNKVTEKGKDVELRCDPISGHTALYWYRQSLGQGLEFLIYFQGNSAPDKSGLPSDRFSAERTGGSVSTLTIQRTQQEDSAVYLCASSPTWAGTEAFFGQGTRLTVV.

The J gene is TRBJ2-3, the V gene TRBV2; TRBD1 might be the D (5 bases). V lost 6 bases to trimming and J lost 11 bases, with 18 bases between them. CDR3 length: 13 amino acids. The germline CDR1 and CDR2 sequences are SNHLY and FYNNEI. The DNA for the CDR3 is TGTGCCAGCAGGGGGCTGGGCCCCGAGTTGCAGTATTTT. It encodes CASRGLGPELQYF.

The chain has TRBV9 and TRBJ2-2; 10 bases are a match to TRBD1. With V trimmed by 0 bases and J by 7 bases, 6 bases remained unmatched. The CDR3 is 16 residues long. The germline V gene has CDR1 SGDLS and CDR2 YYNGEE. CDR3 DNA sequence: TGTGCCAGCAGCGTAGCAGGGACAGGGGCCGTCGGGGAGCTGTTTTTT. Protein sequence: CASSVAGTGAVGELFF.

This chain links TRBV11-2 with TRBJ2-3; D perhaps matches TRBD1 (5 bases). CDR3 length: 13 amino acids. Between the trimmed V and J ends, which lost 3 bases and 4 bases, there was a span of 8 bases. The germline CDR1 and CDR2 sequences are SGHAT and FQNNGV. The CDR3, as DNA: TGTGCCAGCAGCTTCGTAGGGGCAGATACGCAGTATTTT. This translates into CASSFVGADTQYF.

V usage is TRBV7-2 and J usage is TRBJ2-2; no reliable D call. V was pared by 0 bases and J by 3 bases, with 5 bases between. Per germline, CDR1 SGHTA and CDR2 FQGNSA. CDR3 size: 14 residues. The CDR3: CASSLAWDTGELFF. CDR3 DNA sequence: TGTGCCAGCAGCTTAGCGTGGGACACCGGGGAGCTGTTTTTT.

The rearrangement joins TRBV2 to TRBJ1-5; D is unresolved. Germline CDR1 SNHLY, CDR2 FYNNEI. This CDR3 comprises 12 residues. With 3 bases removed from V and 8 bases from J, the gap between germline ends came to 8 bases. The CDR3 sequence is CASSDGFEPQHF. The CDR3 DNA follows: TGTGCCAGCAGTGATGGGTTCGAGCCCCAGCATTTT.

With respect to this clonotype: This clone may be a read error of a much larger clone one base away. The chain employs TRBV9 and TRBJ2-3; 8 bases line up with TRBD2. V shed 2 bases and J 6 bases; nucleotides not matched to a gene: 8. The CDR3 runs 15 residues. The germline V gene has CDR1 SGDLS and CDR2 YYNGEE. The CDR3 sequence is CASSVSSAGADTQYF. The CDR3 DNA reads TGTGCCAGCAGCGTGAGTTCAGCGGGAGCCGATACGCAGTATTTT.